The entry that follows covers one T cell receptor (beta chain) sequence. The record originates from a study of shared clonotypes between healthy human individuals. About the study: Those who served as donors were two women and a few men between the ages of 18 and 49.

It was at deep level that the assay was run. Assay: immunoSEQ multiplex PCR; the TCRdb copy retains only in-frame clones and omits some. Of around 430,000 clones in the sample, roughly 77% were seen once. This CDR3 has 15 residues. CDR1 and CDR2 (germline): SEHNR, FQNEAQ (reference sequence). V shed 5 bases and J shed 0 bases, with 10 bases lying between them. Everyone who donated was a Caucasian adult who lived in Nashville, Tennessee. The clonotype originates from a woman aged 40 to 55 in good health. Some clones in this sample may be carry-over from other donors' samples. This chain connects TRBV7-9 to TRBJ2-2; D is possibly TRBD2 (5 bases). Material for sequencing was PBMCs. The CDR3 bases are TGTGCCAGCAGCCGGCGGGCAGCGAACACCGGGGAGCTGTTTTTT. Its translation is CASSRRAANTGELFF.